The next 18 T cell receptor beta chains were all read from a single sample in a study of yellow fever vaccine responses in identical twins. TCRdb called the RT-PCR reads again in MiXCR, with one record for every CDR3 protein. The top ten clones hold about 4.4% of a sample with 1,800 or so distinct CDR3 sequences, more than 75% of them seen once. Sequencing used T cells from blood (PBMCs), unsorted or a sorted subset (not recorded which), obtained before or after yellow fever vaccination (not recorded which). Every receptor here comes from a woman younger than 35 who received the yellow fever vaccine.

CDR3 coding DNA: TGCAGCGGGAACCTGAACACTGAAGCTTTCTTT. Encoded protein: CSGNLNTEAFF. This chain uses TRBV29-1 with TRBJ1-1; D not resolved. In germline, CDR1 is SQVTM, CDR2 ANQGSEA. This CDR3 comprises 11 residues. V lost 7 bases and J lost 0, with 6 bases in between.

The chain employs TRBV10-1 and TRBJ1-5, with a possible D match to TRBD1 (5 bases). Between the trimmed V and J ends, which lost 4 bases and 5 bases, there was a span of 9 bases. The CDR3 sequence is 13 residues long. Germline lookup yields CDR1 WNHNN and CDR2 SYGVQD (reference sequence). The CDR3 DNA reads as TGCGCCAGCAGTGTCTCGGGGGATCAGCCCCAGCATTTT. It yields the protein CASSVSGDQPQHF.

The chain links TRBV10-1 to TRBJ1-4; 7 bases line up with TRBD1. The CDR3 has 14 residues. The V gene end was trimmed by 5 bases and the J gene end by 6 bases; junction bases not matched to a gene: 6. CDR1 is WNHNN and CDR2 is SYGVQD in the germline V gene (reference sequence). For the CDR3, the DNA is TGCGCCAGCAGTCGGGACAGACTAGATGAAAAACTGTTTTTT. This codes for CASSRDRLDEKLFF.

CDR3 sequence (DNA): TGCAGCGTTGATGGCTACACCTTC. Its protein product is CSVDGYTF. V usage is TRBV29-1 and J usage is TRBJ1-2, with D unclear. The CDR3 is made up of 8 amino acids. CDR1 and CDR2 from the germline V gene are SQVTM and ANQGSEA. The V end lost 3 bases, the J end lost 7 bases, and 0 bases lay between the germline ends.

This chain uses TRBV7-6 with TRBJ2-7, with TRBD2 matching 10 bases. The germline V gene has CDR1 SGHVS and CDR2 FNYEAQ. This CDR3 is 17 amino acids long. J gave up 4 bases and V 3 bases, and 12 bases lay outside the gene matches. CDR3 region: CASSLSSPSGSSYEQYF. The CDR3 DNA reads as TGTGCCAGCAGCTTGAGCTCGCCTAGCGGGAGTTCATACGAGCAGTACTTC. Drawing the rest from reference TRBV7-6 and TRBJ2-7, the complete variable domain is GAGVSQSPRYKVTKRGQDVALRCDPISGHVSLYWYRQALGQGPEFLTYFNYEAQQDKSGLPNDRFSAERPEGSISTLTIQRTEQRDSAMYRCASSLSSPSGSSYEQYFGPGTRLTVT.

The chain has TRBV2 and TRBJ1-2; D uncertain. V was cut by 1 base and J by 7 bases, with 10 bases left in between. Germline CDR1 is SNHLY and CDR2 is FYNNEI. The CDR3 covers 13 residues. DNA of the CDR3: TGTGCCAGCAGTGAAGGAGTAAATGGTGGCTACACCTTC. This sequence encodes CASSEGVNGGYTF. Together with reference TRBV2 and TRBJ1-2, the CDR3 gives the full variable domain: EPEVTQTPSHQVTQMGQEVILRCVPISNHLYFYWYRQILGQKVEFLVSFYNNEISEKSEIFDDQFSVERPDGSNFTLKIRSTKLEDSAMYFCASSEGVNGGYTFGSGTRLTVV.

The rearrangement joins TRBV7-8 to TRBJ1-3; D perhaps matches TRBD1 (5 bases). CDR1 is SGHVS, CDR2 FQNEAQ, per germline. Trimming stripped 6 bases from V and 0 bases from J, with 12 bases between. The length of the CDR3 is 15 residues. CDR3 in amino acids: CASSPQGNSGNTIYF. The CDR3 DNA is TGTGCCAGCAGTCCGCAGGGAAACTCTGGAAACACCATATATTTT.

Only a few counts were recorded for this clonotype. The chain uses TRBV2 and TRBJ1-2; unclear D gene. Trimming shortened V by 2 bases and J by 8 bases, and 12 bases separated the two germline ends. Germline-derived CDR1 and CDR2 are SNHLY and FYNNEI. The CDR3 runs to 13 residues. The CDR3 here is CASSERWSNGYTF. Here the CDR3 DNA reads TGTGCCAGCAGTGAACGGTGGAGTAACGGCTACACCTTC. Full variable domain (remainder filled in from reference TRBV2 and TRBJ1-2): EPEVTQTPSHQVTQMGQEVILRCVPISNHLYFYWYRQILGQKVEFLVSFYNNEISEKSEIFDDQFSVERPDGSNFTLKIRSTKLEDSAMYFCASSERWSNGYTFGSGTRLTVV.

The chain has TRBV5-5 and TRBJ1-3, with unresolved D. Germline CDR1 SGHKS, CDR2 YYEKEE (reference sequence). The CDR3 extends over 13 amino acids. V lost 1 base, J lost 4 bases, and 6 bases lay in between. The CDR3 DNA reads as TGTGCCAGCAGCTTGTTTGGGGGAAACACCATATATTTT. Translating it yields CASSLFGGNTIYF.

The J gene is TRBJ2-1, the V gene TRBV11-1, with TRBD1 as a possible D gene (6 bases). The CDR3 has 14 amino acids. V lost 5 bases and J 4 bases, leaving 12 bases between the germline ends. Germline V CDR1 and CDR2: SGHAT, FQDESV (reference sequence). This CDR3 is CASSRGGRYNEQFF. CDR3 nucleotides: TGTGCCAGCAGCCGAGGGGGACGGTACAATGAGCAGTTCTTC.

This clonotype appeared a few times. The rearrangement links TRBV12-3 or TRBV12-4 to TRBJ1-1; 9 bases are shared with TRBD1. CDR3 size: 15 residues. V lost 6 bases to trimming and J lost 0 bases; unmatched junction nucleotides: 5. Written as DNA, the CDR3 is TGTGCCAGCAGAATGGGACAGGGCCTGAACACTGAAGCTTTCTTT. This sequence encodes CASRMGQGLNTEAFF.

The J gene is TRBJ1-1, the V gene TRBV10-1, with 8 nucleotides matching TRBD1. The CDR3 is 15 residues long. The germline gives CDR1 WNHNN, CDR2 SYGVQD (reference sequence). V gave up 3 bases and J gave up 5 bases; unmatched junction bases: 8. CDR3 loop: CASSDRDRFSTEAFF. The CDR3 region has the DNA TGCGCCAGCAGTGACCGGGACAGGTTCTCAACTGAAGCTTTCTTT.

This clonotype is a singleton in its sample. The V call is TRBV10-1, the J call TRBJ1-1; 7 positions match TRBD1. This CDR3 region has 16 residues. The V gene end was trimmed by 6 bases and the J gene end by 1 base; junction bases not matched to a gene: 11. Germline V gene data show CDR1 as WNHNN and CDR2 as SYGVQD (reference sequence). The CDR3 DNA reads TGCGCCAGCAGACCGGGACAGAGGCCAAGGAACACTGAAGCTTTCTTT. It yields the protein CASRPGQRPRNTEAFF.

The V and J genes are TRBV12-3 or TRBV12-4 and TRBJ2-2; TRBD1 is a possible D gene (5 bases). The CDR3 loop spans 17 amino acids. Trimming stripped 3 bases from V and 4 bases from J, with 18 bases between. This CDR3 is CASSLGFTGRFTGELFF. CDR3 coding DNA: TGTGCCAGCAGTTTGGGGTTTACAGGTCGCTTCACCGGGGAGCTGTTTTTT.

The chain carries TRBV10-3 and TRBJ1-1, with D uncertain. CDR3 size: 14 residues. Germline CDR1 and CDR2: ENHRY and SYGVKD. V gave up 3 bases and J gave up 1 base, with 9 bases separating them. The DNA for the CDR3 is TGTGCCATCAGTGAATTACAGAGGAACACTGAAGCTTTCTTT. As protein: CAISELQRNTEAFF.

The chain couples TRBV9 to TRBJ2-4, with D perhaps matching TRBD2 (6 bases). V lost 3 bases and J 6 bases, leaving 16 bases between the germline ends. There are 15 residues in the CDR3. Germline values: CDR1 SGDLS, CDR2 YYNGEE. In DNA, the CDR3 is TGTGCCAGCAGCGGCTGGGACTCGGCGGGAAACATTCAGTACTTC. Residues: CASSGWDSAGNIQYF. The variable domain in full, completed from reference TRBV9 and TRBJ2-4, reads DSGVTQTPKHLITATGQRVTLRCSPRSGDLSVYWYQQSLDQGLQFLIQYYNGEERAKGNILERFSAQQFPDLHSELNLSSLELGDSALYFCASSGWDSAGNIQYFGAGTRLSVL.

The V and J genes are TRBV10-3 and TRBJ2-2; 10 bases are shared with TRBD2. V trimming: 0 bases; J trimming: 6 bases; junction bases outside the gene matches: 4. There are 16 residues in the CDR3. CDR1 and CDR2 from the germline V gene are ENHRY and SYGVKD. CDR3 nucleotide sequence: TGTGCCATCAGTGAGTCGTTAGCGGGAGGCCCCGGGGAGCTGTTTTTT. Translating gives CAISESLAGGPGELFF.

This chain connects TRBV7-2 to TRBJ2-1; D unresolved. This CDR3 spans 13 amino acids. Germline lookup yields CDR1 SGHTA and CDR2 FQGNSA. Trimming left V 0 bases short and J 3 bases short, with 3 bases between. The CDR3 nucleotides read TGTGCCAGCAGCTTAGCCCTCTACAATGAGCAGTTCTTC. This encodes CASSLALYNEQFF.